One and the same sample provided the 10 T cell receptor beta chains below, sequenced in a study of vaccination effects on CD4 cells after COVID-19. Expansion with viral peptide pools was applied to antigen-specific CD4+ T cells by the ViraFEST assay prior to sequencing. Having been cultured for around ten days, the cells underwent CD4+ T cell isolation. The vaccine recipients had no prior SARS-CoV-2 infection, with negative nucleocapsid antibodies. No antigen is known for these receptors. Assay used: immunoSEQ multiplex PCR; TCRdb lists only in-frame clones, some missing. The sample includes 30,000 to 35,000 clones, 55% to 85% seen only once; the top ten take under 30%. The sample here was CD4+ T cells from PBMCs cultured with HCoV-OC43 spike peptides, taken before COVID-19 vaccination. Described subset: HCoV-OC43 spike overlapping peptide pool stimulation. Receptors originate from a human donor who received a COVID-19 vaccine.

This rearrangement joins TRBV27 to TRBJ2-3; D tentatively reads TRBD1 or TRBD2 (6 bases each). The CDR3 has 17 amino acids. V lost 6 bases and J lost 4, with 23 bases in between. Germline-derived CDR1 and CDR2 are MNHEY and SMNVEV (reference sequence). CDR3 in amino acids: CASSSPGVGGRSDTQYF. The DNA for the CDR3 is TGTGCCAGCAGCTCCCCTGGGGTGGGGGGCCGATCAGATACGCAGTATTTT.

This chain connects TRBV7-9 to TRBJ1-4, with D uncertain. V was shortened by 1 base and J by 4 bases, with 10 bases between the two germline ends. The CDR3 has 15 amino acids. CDR1 and CDR2 (germline): SEHNR, FQNEAQ (reference sequence). The DNA of the CDR3 is TGTGCCAGCAGCTTAGGAGCAGGTTATAATGAAAAACTGTTTTTT. Its translation is CASSLGAGYNEKLFF.

The genes are TRBV5-1 and TRBJ1-1, with D uncertain. The V end lost 5 bases, the J end lost 1 base, and 9 bases lay between the germline ends. In germline, CDR1 is SGHRS, CDR2 YFSETQ. The CDR3 sequence is 13 residues long. CDR3 loop: CASRRTGNTEAFF. CDR3 nucleotides: TGCGCCAGCAGGAGGACGGGGAACACTGAAGCTTTCTTT.

J is TRBJ2-7 and V is TRBV5-1; TRBD1 matches 7 bases. This CDR3 is built from 15 residues. Germline CDR1 is SGHRS and CDR2 is YFSETQ. Trimming at V came to 1 base and at J to 0 bases, leaving 4 bases not matched to a gene. The CDR3 here is CASSLFRDSSYEQYF. The CDR3 DNA follows: TGCGCCAGCAGCTTGTTCCGGGACAGCTCCTACGAGCAGTACTTC.

This chain uses TRBV15 with TRBJ1-5; 8 bases are shared with TRBD1. This CDR3 has 15 amino acids. V was pared by 0 bases and J by 6 bases, with 4 bases of the junction left unmatched. In germline, CDR1 is LNHNV, CDR2 YYDKDF (reference sequence). The CDR3 DNA sequence: TGTGCCACCAGCAGAGATCGGACAGGGAGTCAGCCCCAGCATTTT. Translating it yields CATSRDRTGSQPQHF. The variable domain in full, completed from reference TRBV15 and TRBJ1-5, reads DAMVIQNPRYQVTQFGKPVTLSCSQTLNHNVMYWYQQKSSQAPKLLFHYYDKDFNNEADTPDNFQSRRPNTSFCFLDIRSPGLGDTAMYLCATSRDRTGSQPQHFGDGTRLSIL.

The rearrangement links TRBV15 to TRBJ1-3; no reliable D call. The V gene's germline CDR1 is LNHNV and CDR2 YYDKDF (reference sequence). The length of the CDR3 is 15 residues. Between the trimmed V and J ends, which lost 3 bases and 0 bases, there was a span of 9 bases. CDR3 in DNA: TGTGCCACCAGCAGGGACGCCCTCTCTGGAAACACCATATATTTT. This codes for CATSRDALSGNTIYF.

This clone has a handful of counts. V is TRBV4-1 and J is TRBJ2-1; 9 positions match TRBD2. CDR1 is MGHRA, CDR2 YSYEKL, per germline. This CDR3 has 14 residues. J gave up 7 bases and V 8 bases, and 9 bases lay outside the gene matches. The CDR3, as DNA: TGCGCCAGCGAGCGGTCTAGCGGGATGAATGAGCAGTTCTTC. Protein product: CASERSSGMNEQFF.

The chain is built from TRBV3-1 (or the pseudogene TRBV3-2) and TRBJ2-7, with D tentatively TRBD2 (6 bases). V was trimmed by 4 bases and J by 3 bases, leaving 16 bases between them. Germline V gives CDR1 LGHDT, CDR2 YNNKEL (reference sequence). The CDR3 totals 15 residues. The CDR3 sequence: CASSPGGAPSYEQYF. Here the CDR3 DNA reads TGTGCCAGCAGCCCCGGCGGGGCGCCGAGCTACGAGCAGTACTTC.

This clone appeared once. V and J are TRBV3-1 (or the pseudogene TRBV3-2) and TRBJ1-1, with D unresolved. The CDR3 is made up of 13 amino acids. Germline CDR1 is LGHDT and CDR2 is YNNKEL (reference sequence). Trimming shortened V by 5 bases and J by 6 bases, and 13 bases separated the two germline ends. The CDR3 region has the DNA TGTGCCAGCAGCTACGATGCGAAAGCTGAAGCTTTCTTT. Its protein is CASSYDAKAEAFF.

The chain joins TRBV5-1 to TRBJ1-1; no clear D gene. Germline values: CDR1 SGHRS, CDR2 YFSETQ. V lost 0 bases and J lost 5, with 11 bases in between. The CDR3 spans 14 residues. The CDR3 DNA sequence: TGCGCCAGCAGCTTGGTAGGGTTGCGGACTGAAGCTTTCTTT. This sequence encodes CASSLVGLRTEAFF.